The rows below give T cell receptor beta chains drawn from one sample of a study of T cell responses to AZD1222 COVID-19 vaccine. Produced via immunoSEQ multiplex PCR; TCRdb's table is partial and in-frame only. The sample records roughly 140,000 clones, about 87% being singletons. Specimen: peripheral blood, collected on day 0 of MenACWY control vaccination. Receptors were obtained from an adult in good health. Both conserved end residues are part of each CDR3. The D gene is left open where the match is weak. Not all rows give a size; the values are once, few, many and, for expanded clones, a class.

v_gene: TRBV19; abundance: once; d_gene: TRBD1; j_gene: TRBJ1-5; CDR3aa: CASSAGGGQPQHF; CDR3nt: TGTGCCAGTAGTGCAGGGGGCGGTCAGCCCCAGCATTTT
v_gene: TRBV30; abundance: .; d_gene: TRBD1; j_gene: TRBJ1-2; CDR3aa: CAWSITGGGYTF; CDR3nt: TGTGCCTGGAGTATTACAGGGGGTGGCTACACCTTC
v_gene: TRBV4-3; abundance: .; d_gene: .; j_gene: TRBJ2-7; CDR3aa: CASSLREGSYEQYF; CDR3nt: TGCGCCAGCAGCCTGCGGGAAGGGTCCTACGAGCAGTACTTC
v_gene: TRBV30; abundance: .; d_gene: .; j_gene: TRBJ1-2; CDR3aa: CAWSVNIYGYTF; CDR3nt: TGTGCCTGGAGTGTCAACATCTATGGCTACACCTTC
v_gene: TRBV14; abundance: .; d_gene: .; j_gene: TRBJ1-1; CDR3aa: CASSQEIRLEAFF; CDR3nt: TGTGCCAGCAGCCAAGAAATCCGCCTTGAAGCTTTCTTT
v_gene: TRBV24-1; abundance: .; d_gene: TRBD1; j_gene: TRBJ2-1; CDR3aa: CATSALPGQGAPNEQFF; CDR3nt: TGTGCCACCAGTGCCTTGCCGGGACAGGGGGCCCCTAATGAGCAGTTCTTC
v_gene: TRBV6-2/TRBV6-3; abundance: .; d_gene: .; j_gene: TRBJ2-7; CDR3aa: CASSYAASQYF; CDR3nt: TGTGCCAGCAGTTACGCGGCTAGCCAGTACTTC
v_gene: TRBV4-3; abundance: .; d_gene: .; j_gene: TRBJ1-1; CDR3aa: CASSHAGADTEAFF; CDR3nt: TGCGCCAGCAGCCATGCAGGGGCCGACACTGAAGCTTTCTTT
v_gene: TRBV4-3; abundance: .; d_gene: TRBD1; j_gene: TRBJ1-6; CDR3aa: CASTDRGNSPLHF; CDR3nt: TGCGCCAGCACGGACAGGGGTAATTCACCCCTCCACTTT
v_gene: TRBV5-4; abundance: .; d_gene: TRBD1; j_gene: TRBJ2-3; CDR3aa: CASSPTGGAEDTQYF; CDR3nt: TGTGCCAGCAGCCCTACAGGGGGCGCAGAAGATACGCAGTATTTT
v_gene: TRBV27; abundance: .; d_gene: .; j_gene: TRBJ2-7; CDR3aa: CASTPTAGDRVYEQYF; CDR3nt: TGTGCCAGCACCCCAACCGCAGGGGACCGGGTCTACGAGCAGTACTTC
v_gene: TRBV30; abundance: .; d_gene: .; j_gene: TRBJ1-6; CDR3aa: CAWSPIWASNSPLHF; CDR3nt: TGTGCCTGGAGTCCAATCTGGGCTAGTAATTCACCCCTCCACTTT
v_gene: TRBV7-8; abundance: .; d_gene: .; j_gene: TRBJ1-2; CDR3aa: CASSRGGSNYGYTF; CDR3nt: TGTGCCAGCAGCCGAGGGGGATCTAACTATGGCTACACCTTC
v_gene: TRBV19; abundance: .; d_gene: .; j_gene: TRBJ1-1; CDR3aa: CASSKEAEAFF; CDR3nt: TGTGCCAGTAGTAAAGAGGCTGAAGCTTTCTTT
v_gene: TRBV28; abundance: .; d_gene: .; j_gene: TRBJ1-3; CDR3aa: CASLDTSGNTIYF; CDR3nt: TGTGCCAGCCTCGACACTTCTGGAAACACCATATATTTT
v_gene: TRBV15; abundance: .; d_gene: .; j_gene: TRBJ1-1; CDR3aa: CATSRDGARTEAFF; CDR3nt: TGTGCCACCAGCAGAGATGGGGCGAGGACTGAAGCTTTCTTT
v_gene: TRBV6-4; abundance: .; d_gene: TRBD1; j_gene: TRBJ2-2; CDR3aa: CASRMQGDTGELFF; CDR3nt: TGTGCCAGCAGGATGCAGGGGGACACCGGGGAGCTGTTTTTT
v_gene: TRBV19; abundance: .; d_gene: .; j_gene: TRBJ2-5; CDR3aa: CASSAPTLETQYF; CDR3nt: TGTGCCAGTAGCGCACCTACCTTAGAGACCCAGTACTTC
v_gene: TRBV19; abundance: .; d_gene: .; j_gene: TRBJ2-1; CDR3aa: CASSGRTYNEQFF; CDR3nt: TGTGCCAGTAGTGGTCGGACCTACAATGAGCAGTTCTTC
v_gene: TRBV25-1; abundance: .; d_gene: TRBD1; j_gene: TRBJ2-1; CDR3aa: CASSNLPGQGAGNEQFF; CDR3nt: TGTGCCAGCAGTAACCTACCGGGACAGGGGGCAGGGAATGAGCAGTTCTTC
v_gene: TRBV24-1; abundance: few; d_gene: TRBD1; j_gene: TRBJ1-5; CDR3aa: CATSRVASPGTGKCGNQPQHF; CDR3nt: TGTGCCACCAGTCGGGTTGCAAGCCCCGGGACAGGAAAATGCGGCAATCAGCCCCAGCATTTT